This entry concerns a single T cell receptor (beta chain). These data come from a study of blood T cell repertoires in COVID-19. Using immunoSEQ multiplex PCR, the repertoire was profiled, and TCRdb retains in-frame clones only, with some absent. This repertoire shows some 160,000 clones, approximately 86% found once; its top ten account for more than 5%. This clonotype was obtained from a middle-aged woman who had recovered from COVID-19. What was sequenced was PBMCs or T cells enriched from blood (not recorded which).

The CDR3 loop reads CASSQQIAGVVSYEQYF. The CDR3 DNA reads as TGCGCCAGCAGCCAACAAATAGCGGGGGTCGTCTCCTACGAGCAGTACTTC. The chain recombines TRBV4-1 with TRBJ2-7; 9 nucleotides match TRBD2. This CDR3 is built from 17 residues. V shed 2 bases, J shed 0 bases, and the junction held 8 bases outside the gene matches. Germline assignment: CDR1 MGHRA and CDR2 YSYEKL.